Shown below are 5 T cell receptor beta chains from a single sample sequenced in a study of blood T cell repertoires in COVID-19. Some clones are missing from TCRdb's copy, which holds only in-frame ones; the method was immunoSEQ multiplex PCR. The sample shows some 300,000 clones, around 90% of them seen only once. Sequencing was performed on PBMCs or T cells enriched from blood (not recorded which). These receptors originate from a woman aged 25 to 39 who had recovered from COVID-19.

The chain uses TRBV5-1 and TRBJ1-4; D unresolved. The V gene lost 5 bases and the J gene lost 12 bases, with 17 bases spanning the gap. The CDR3 loop spans 13 amino acids. Germline loops: CDR1 SGHRS, CDR2 YFSETQ. Written as DNA, the CDR3 is TGCGCCAGCAGACGCGCGCCCCTCGAGGAACTGTTTTTT. Residues: CASRRAPLEELFF.

The rearrangement links TRBV19 to TRBJ1-5; 9 bases agree with TRBD1. V dropped 3 bases and J dropped 4; count of bases not matched to a gene: 4. There are 15 residues in the CDR3. In germline, CDR1 is LNHDA, CDR2 SQIVND (reference sequence). CDR3 sequence (DNA): TGTGCCAGTAGTATTCCGACAGGGGGGAATCAGCCCCAGCATTTT. The encoded protein is CASSIPTGGNQPQHF.

The genes are TRBV6-2 or TRBV6-3 and TRBJ2-6; D possibly corresponds to TRBD2 (6 bases). The V end lost 1 base, the J end lost 4 bases, and 8 bases lay between the germline ends. Germline CDR1 is MNHEY and CDR2 is SVGEGT. The CDR3 length is 15 residues. This CDR3 reads CASSYLAGGANVLTF. CDR3 nucleotide sequence: TGTGCCAGCAGTTACTTGGCGGGGGGGGCCAACGTCCTGACTTTC.

This clone was detected ten times or more. The chain joins TRBV28 to TRBJ1-1, with D possibly TRBD1 on 5 matching bases. Looked up from germline, CDR1 is MDHEN and CDR2 is SYDVKM. This CDR3 comprises 15 residues. Trimming stripped 7 bases from V and 5 bases from J, with 20 bases between. The CDR3 bases are TGTGCCAGCACCACGCCGGGGGTCCCGGTTACTGAAGCTTTCTTT. Its protein product is CASTTPGVPVTEAFF.

CDR3 DNA: TGTGCCAGCAGCTTACAGGGGCGACAGACTGAAGCTTTCTTT. It encodes CASSLQGRQTEAFF. The J gene is TRBJ1-1, the V gene TRBV11-2; a possible D gene is TRBD1 (6 bases). V dropped 2 bases and J dropped 5 bases, with 12 bases sitting between them. The germline CDR1 and CDR2 sequences are SGHAT and FQNNGV. The CDR3 contains 14 residues. The full variable domain, with the rest looked up from reference TRBV11-2 and TRBJ1-1, is EAGVAQSPRYKIIEKRQSVAFWCNPISGHATLYWYQQILGQGPKLLIQFQNNGVVDDSQLPKDRFSAERLKGVDSTLKIQPAKLEDSAVYLCASSLQGRQTEAFFGQGTRLTVV.